Following are 23 T cell receptor beta chains from one sample sequenced in a study of T cell repertoires in ileal Crohn's disease. Some clones are missing from TCRdb's copy, which holds only in-frame ones; the method was immunoSEQ multiplex PCR. The table shows roughly 13,000 clones, with more than 80% occurring only once. Time point described: neoterminal ileum biopsy at postoperative endoscopy, about 6 months after surgery. The sample comprised ileal tissue. The source of these receptors is an adult with Crohn's disease.

J is TRBJ2-7 and V is TRBV7-6; possibly TRBD1 for D (7 bases). Germline V gene data show CDR1 as SGHVS and CDR2 as FNYEAQ. Trimming shortened V by 1 base and J by 1 base, and 14 bases separated the two germline ends. CDR3 size: 16 residues. The CDR3 spells CASSLVRQGGSYEQYF. The CDR3 DNA follows: TGTGCCAGCAGCTTAGTTCGGCAGGGGGGTTCCTACGAGCAGTACTTC.

The V and J genes are TRBV6-4 and TRBJ2-3; tentatively, D is TRBD1 (6 bases). CDR1 and CDR2 (germline): MRHNA, SNTAGT. V was pared by 5 bases and J by 0 bases, with 9 bases between. CDR3 size: 14 residues. The CDR3: CASSQQGSTDTQYF. The CDR3 DNA reads TGTGCCAGCAGTCAACAGGGAAGCACAGATACGCAGTATTTT.

The chain links TRBV28 to TRBJ2-4, with 9 bases that match TRBD1. The V segment lost 7 bases and the J segment 4 bases; nucleotides outside the gene matches: 11. CDR3 length: 16 amino acids. The germline V gene encodes CDR1 MDHEN and CDR2 SYDVKM. DNA of the CDR3: TGTGCCAGCACCGGATTCGACAGGGGGGATAAAAACATTCAGTACTTC. Translating it yields CASTGFDRGDKNIQYF.

The rearrangement links TRBV25-1 to TRBJ1-3; a possible D gene is TRBD1 (5 bases). CDR1 is MGHDK and CDR2 is SYGVNS in the germline V gene. The CDR3 consists of 17 residues. V shed 2 bases and J shed 0 bases, with 14 bases lying between them. DNA of the CDR3: TGTGCCAGCAGTGAAATCGACAGTCACTCCTCTGGAAACACCATATATTTT. It translates to CASSEIDSHSSGNTIYF.

This chain joins TRBV28 and TRBJ1-2; D is unclear. Germline CDR1 reads MDHEN; CDR2 reads SYDVKM. The CDR3 is 13 residues long. V lost 8 bases and J 3 bases, leaving 13 bases between the germline ends. For the CDR3, the DNA is TGTGCCAGCTCAAAAACTACTGACTATGGCTACACCTTC. This gives the protein CASSKTTDYGYTF.

The chain has TRBV13 and TRBJ1-1; TRBD1 matches at 7 bases. From germline, CDR1 is PRHDT and CDR2 FYEKMQ (reference sequence). CDR3 length equals 11 residues. The V and J ends lost 3 bases and 10 bases, in that order; junction bases with no gene match: 2. DNA for the CDR3: TGTGCCAGCAGCTTGGGACAGTCAGCTTTCTTT. Amino acids: CASSLGQSAFF.

V gene TRBV29-1 combines with J gene TRBJ2-3, with 13 bases fitting TRBD2. Trimming cost V 5 bases and J 5 bases; bases outside gene matches: 10. CDR1 and CDR2 from the germline V gene are SQVTM and ANQGSEA. The length of the CDR3 is 16 residues. The CDR3 is CSVPLLAGGPGDTQYF. In DNA, the CDR3 is TGCAGCGTTCCCCTACTAGCGGGAGGGCCGGGAGATACGCAGTATTTT.

The chain joins TRBV6-5 to TRBJ1-1; weak D call: TRBD1 (6 bases). V dropped 6 bases and J dropped 1 base, with 15 bases sitting between them. The CDR3 consists of 15 residues. Per germline, CDR1 MNHEY and CDR2 SVGAGI. The CDR3 loop is CASSSTQQGNTEAFF. CDR3 DNA sequence: TGTGCCAGCAGCTCTACGCAACAGGGGAACACTGAAGCTTTCTTT.

J is TRBJ1-2 and V is TRBV5-1, with 9 bases aligning to TRBD1. The CDR3 runs 13 residues. The germline V gene has CDR1 SGHRS and CDR2 YFSETQ. Unmatched junction bases numbered 5, after V lost 4 bases and J lost 7 bases. CDR3 sequence (DNA): TGCGCCAGCAGCCTGGGACAGGGAGGTGGCTACACCTTC. Translation gives CASSLGQGGGYTF. The entire variable domain, with the rest obtained from reference TRBV5-1 and TRBJ1-2, is as follows: KAGVTQTPRYLIKTRGQQVTLSCSPISGHRSVSWYQQTPGQGLQFLFEYFSETQRNKGNFPGRFSGRQFSNSRSEMNVSTLELGDSALYLCASSLGQGGGYTFGSGTRLTVV.

The chain uses TRBV28 and TRBJ2-5, with D possibly matching TRBD2 (6 bases). This CDR3 is built from 15 residues. The ends were cut back, 4 bases at V and 2 bases at J, with 14 bases in the middle. Germline lookup yields CDR1 MDHEN and CDR2 SYDVKM. The CDR3 protein is CASSSPGDAQETQYF. As DNA, the CDR3 is TGTGCCAGCAGTTCTCCGGGGGATGCTCAAGAGACCCAGTACTTC.

This chain connects TRBV11-2 to TRBJ2-7, with 7 positions matching TRBD2. V gave up 5 bases and J gave up 3 bases; unmatched junction bases: 16. The CDR3 is 17 residues long. The germline gives CDR1 SGHAT, CDR2 FQNNGV. In nucleotides, the CDR3 is TGTGCCAGCAGCACCAACGCGGGAGTAGCGGGCCTCTACGAGCAGTACTTC. This encodes CASSTNAGVAGLYEQYF.

The chain combines TRBV19 with TRBJ1-2; TRBD1 matches at 11 bases. CDR1 is LNHDA and CDR2 is SQIVND in the germline V gene (reference sequence). Trimming at V came to 3 bases and at J to 4 bases, leaving 4 bases not matched to a gene. This CDR3 has 15 amino acids. CDR3 in DNA: TGTGCCAGTAGTATCGCCGGGACAGGGGGCTATGGCTACACCTTC. Translation gives CASSIAGTGGYGYTF.

The chain joins TRBV10-3 to TRBJ2-7, with a weak D call TRBD1 (6 bases). Germline CDR1 and CDR2: ENHRY and SYGVKD. V was cut by 4 bases and J by 7 bases, with 14 bases left in between. The CDR3 covers 13 residues. DNA for the CDR3: TGTGCCATCAGTGGGACAGAAATGGGGGAGCAGTACTTC. This gives the protein CAISGTEMGEQYF.

The chain combines TRBV2 with TRBJ1-5; 7 nucleotides agree with TRBD1. V lost 8 bases, J lost 6 bases, and 10 bases stayed unmatched. The CDR3 extends over 14 amino acids. Germline lookup yields CDR1 SNHLY and CDR2 FYNNEI. CDR3 sequence reads: CASDRQGEGQPQHF. Written as DNA, the CDR3 is TGTGCCAGCGACCGACAGGGTGAGGGTCAGCCCCAGCATTTT.

This clone has just a few counts. The genes are TRBV9 and TRBJ2-1; possible D gene TRBD1, 6 bases. The V gene lost 4 bases and the J gene lost 7 bases, with 12 bases spanning the gap. This CDR3 has 13 amino acids. The V gene's germline CDR1 is SGDLS and CDR2 YYNGEE. Written as DNA, the CDR3 is TGTGCCAGCAGCACCCCGACAGGAAATGAGCAGTTCTTC. Translation gives CASSTPTGNEQFF.

The V call is TRBV4-1, the J call TRBJ1-1; TRBD1 is a possible D gene (5 bases). V lost 1 base, J lost 4 bases, and 7 bases lay in between. Germline CDR1 and CDR2: MGHRA and YSYEKL. The CDR3 loop spans 13 amino acids. CDR3 sequence (DNA): TGCGCCAGCAGCCAAGGGAGGGGCACTGAAGCTTTCTTT. It is translated as CASSQGRGTEAFF.

The V and J genes are TRBV30 and TRBJ2-3; 9 nucleotides agree with TRBD2. The CDR3 spans 16 residues. The V gene's germline CDR1 is GTSNPN and CDR2 SVGIG (reference sequence). The V gene end was trimmed by 0 bases and the J gene end by 2 bases; junction bases not matched to a gene: 6. CDR3 protein: CAWSVGLAGITDTQYF. The CDR3 DNA follows: TGTGCCTGGAGTGTAGGTCTAGCGGGGATCACAGATACGCAGTATTTT. The whole variable domain, filled in from reference TRBV30 and TRBJ2-3, reads SQTIHQWPATLVQPVGSPLSLECTVEGTSNPNLYWYRQAAGRGLQLLFYSVGIGQISSEVPQNLSASRPQDRQFILSSKKLLLSDSGFYLCAWSVGLAGITDTQYFGPGTRLTVL.

The CDR3 region has the DNA TGTGCCAGCAGCCCGGGCCTTAGACAGGGTGAGCAGTTCTTC. Protein sequence: CASSPGLRQGEQFF. This chain joins TRBV7-2 and TRBJ2-1, with TRBD1 matching over 7 bases. Trimming removed 5 bases from V and 9 bases from J; junction bases left unmatched: 10. CDR3 length: 14 amino acids. CDR1 is SGHTA, CDR2 FQGNSA, per germline. Using reference TRBV7-2 and TRBJ2-1 for the parts outside the CDR3, the full variable domain is GAGVSQSPSNKVTEKGKDVELRCDPISGHTALYWYRQSLGQGLEFLIYFQGNSAPDKSGLPSDRFSAERTGGSVSTLTIQRTQQEDSAVYLCASSPGLRQGEQFFGPGTRLTVL.

This clone was seen a few times. The chain combines TRBV5-5 with TRBJ2-3, with 11 nucleotides matching TRBD2. Germline CDR1 reads SGHKS; CDR2 reads YYEKEE (reference sequence). The CDR3 totals 16 residues. The J segment lost 0 bases and the V segment lost 3 bases, leaving 3 bases of the junction unmatched. The CDR3 loop reads CASSYLAGGSTDTQYF. The CDR3, as DNA: TGTGCCAGCAGCTATCTAGCGGGGGGCAGCACAGATACGCAGTATTTT.

Here the CDR3 DNA reads TGTGCCAGCAGTTTTCCAGCGGGAGATAGAGAGACCCAGTACTTC. It encodes CASSFPAGDRETQYF. The V gene is TRBV28, the J gene TRBJ2-5; TRBD2 matches 8 bases. Trimming removed 3 bases from V and 4 bases from J; junction bases left unmatched: 7. The CDR3 spans 15 residues. Per germline, CDR1 MDHEN and CDR2 SYDVKM.

The rearrangement joins TRBV29-1 to TRBJ2-7; 9 nucleotides agree with TRBD1. J lost 6 bases, V lost 6 bases, and 6 bases had no gene match. This CDR3 region has 12 residues. Per the germline V gene, CDR1 is SQVTM and CDR2 is ANQGSEA. The CDR3: CSVVTGGSEQYF. The CDR3 nucleotides read TGCAGCGTGGTTACAGGGGGCAGCGAGCAGTACTTC.

The chain couples TRBV19 to TRBJ1-2; 9 nucleotides align to TRBD1. J was trimmed by 8 bases and V by 3 bases; bases with no gene match: 7. Germline V CDR1 and CDR2: LNHDA, SQIVND (reference sequence). This CDR3 region has 14 residues. The CDR3 nucleotides are TGTGCCAGTAGTATGAGCGGACAGGGGAGAGGCTACACCTTC. Protein product: CASSMSGQGRGYTF.

This CDR3 reads CASSSFRGANQPQHF. Here the CDR3 DNA reads TGTGCCAGCAGTTCCTTCCGGGGGGCCAATCAGCCCCAGCATTTT. This sequence joins TRBV6-6 and TRBJ1-5, with a tentative D call TRBD1 (6 bases). This CDR3 is built from 15 residues. From germline, CDR1 is MNHNY and CDR2 SVGAGI (reference sequence). The V end lost 4 bases, the J end lost 3 bases, and 13 bases lay between the germline ends.